Listed below are T cell receptor beta chains from one sample, sequenced in a study of blood T cell repertoires in COVID-19. Profiled with immunoSEQ multiplex PCR; TCRdb holds only in-frame clones, not every one. There are about 69,000 clones in the sample; roughly 80% occur only once, and 16% lies in the top ten. Specimen: peripheral blood. Receptors were obtained from a man between 60 and 70 years old with acute or convalescent COVID-19. CDR3s include the opening cysteine and the closing phenylalanine or tryptophan. Fields, in order: J gene, D gene, V gene, CDR3 protein. The D gene is left open where the match is weak.

TRBJ1-2,.,TRBV4-1,CASTSGEGNGYTF
TRBJ2-1,TRBD2,TRBV18,CASSPPGRLAGALRNEQFF
TRBJ2-5,TRBD2,TRBV7-7,CASSLVSGGQKGTQYF
TRBJ2-5,TRBD2,TRBV7-6,CASSPRLAGDQETQYF
TRBJ1-1,TRBD1,TRBV19,CASSMGQPRTNTEAFF
TRBJ2-5,.,TRBV12-5,CASGLTGVETQYF
TRBJ1-1,TRBD1,TRBV7-6,CASSEQGYTEAFF
TRBJ2-1,TRBD2,TRBV6-4,CASRPTSGGHNEQFF
TRBJ2-3,.,TRBV9,CASSANRLGADTQYF
TRBJ2-3,.,TRBV14,CASSQGVTSSDTQYF
TRBJ2-3,.,TRBV9,CASSPRHSRTDTQYF
TRBJ1-1,.,TRBV25-1,CASSEFQGIAEAFF
TRBJ2-2,.,TRBV15,CATSRDGSERAGELFF
TRBJ2-3,TRBD1,TRBV5-1,CASRTDRGWADTQYF
TRBJ1-2,TRBD1,TRBV5-3,CARSLPVDREYGYTF
TRBJ2-3,.,TRBV12-5,CASGLVRDGRGSTDTQYF
TRBJ2-7,TRBD1,TRBV6-2/TRBV6-3,CASSSAGTGVYEQYF
TRBJ2-1,TRBD2,TRBV11-3,CASSLKVASGGYNEQFF
TRBJ1-2,.,TRBV4-2,CASSQDPQGLWGYTF
TRBJ2-5,.,TRBV19,CASSIMGGGETQYF
TRBJ1-1,.,TRBV2,CASSENSGAAFF
TRBJ1-6,TRBD1,TRBV19,CASSMGQGENSPLHF
TRBJ2-2,TRBD2,TRBV5-4,CASSFRTRANTGELFF
TRBJ1-1,.,TRBV27,CASSLGSIRVKNTEAFF
TRBJ1-5,.,TRBV20-1,CSASRDYSNQPQHF
TRBJ2-7,.,TRBV5-6,CASSPQGQDEQYF
TRBJ2-7,.,TRBV5-1,CASSLSGGSYEQYF
TRBJ1-3,TRBD1,TRBV5-1,CASSWDRRSGNTIYF
TRBJ2-1,.,TRBV7-2,CASSFAKSSYNEQFF